This T cell receptor (beta chain) comes out of a study of response to subunit inactivated influenza vaccine. General study findings and limits: Authors suggested each seasonal flu vaccination may recruit only limited numbers of new T cells.

CDR1 is LNHNV and CDR2 is YYDKDF in the germline V gene (reference sequence). V shed 0 bases and J shed 6 bases, with 8 bases lying between them. The CDR3 contains 14 residues. One entry per CDR3 protein, called by TCRdb with MiXCR from the RT-PCR reads. The sample gives some 500,000 distinct CDR3 sequences, around 25% of which show up once; around 2% is in the top ten. On this clonotype: Antigen specificity is unknown.

The sequence came from a man aged 45-65 years who received an inactivated influenza vaccine. The source was CD4+ T cells sorted from PBMCs, collected 4 to 6 days after vaccination. The chain has TRBV15 and TRBJ2-2; D is ambiguous. For the CDR3, the DNA is TGTGCCACCAGCAGAGATAGGGTTCCCGGGGAGCTGTTTTTT. Translating gives CATSRDRVPGELFF.